These 24 T cell receptor beta chains came from one sample sequenced in a study of cytomegalovirus exposure and HLA in healthy donors. The PCR employed 60 Vbeta primers together with 13 Jbeta primers. Clones were read by immunoSEQ multiplex PCR, and TCRdb kept only the in-frame ones, dropping some. The sample carries under 150,000 clones, around 77% recorded once. Sample: PBMCs. All receptors come from a woman under 40 in good health and CMV-seropositive.

The rearrangement joins TRBV6-4 to TRBJ2-7; possible D gene TRBD2, 6 bases. The CDR3 extends over 15 amino acids. Germline lookup yields CDR1 MRHNA and CDR2 SNTAGT. V was clipped by 0 bases and J by 6 bases, with 15 bases between them. CDR3 region: CASSDSRREFAEQYF. The CDR3 DNA reads TGTGCCAGCAGTGACTCGCGCCGGGAGTTTGCCGAGCAGTACTTC.

Comment on this clone: One end of the junction does not line up with germline, which may come from a read error. V and J are TRBV7-7 and TRBJ2-5, with 15 bases fitting TRBD2. CDR3 size: 17 residues. Per germline, CDR1 SSHAT and CDR2 FNYEAQ (reference sequence). The CDR3 reads CASSLRTSGGAQETQYF. The CDR3 coding sequence is TGTGCTAGCAGCTTAAGGACTAGCGGGGGGGCCCAAGAGACCCAGTACTTC.

This clone was counted only a few times. This sequence joins TRBV5-1 and TRBJ2-1, with 8 bases identical to TRBD2. V gave up 0 bases and J gave up 2 bases; unmatched junction bases: 1. This CDR3 has 15 amino acids. Germline CDR1 reads SGHRS; CDR2 reads YFSETQ. CDR3 nucleotide sequence: TGCGCCAGCAGCTTGGCAGCGGGAGCCTACAATGAGCAGTTCTTC. This encodes CASSLAAGAYNEQFF.

This chain connects TRBV6-5 to TRBJ1-3, with D unresolved. The V and J ends lost 0 bases and 0 bases respectively, with 9 bases between them. The germline gives CDR1 MNHEY, CDR2 SVGAGI. The CDR3 is made up of 16 amino acids. The CDR3 coding sequence is TGTGCCAGCAGTTACTCGAAAGGCGGCTCTGGAAACACCATATATTTT. Encoded protein: CASSYSKGGSGNTIYF.

The V and J genes are TRBV7-9 and TRBJ1-2; D is perhaps TRBD1 (6 bases). Germline V gene lookup returns CDR1 SEHNR and CDR2 FQNEAQ (reference sequence). This CDR3 is built from 14 residues. Trimming removed 0 bases from V and 2 bases from J, with 7 bases in between. CDR3 in amino acids: CASSLAGQNYGYTF. Here the CDR3 DNA reads TGTGCCAGCAGCTTAGCTGGACAGAACTATGGCTACACCTTC.

The V and J genes are TRBV5-1 and TRBJ2-1; D might be TRBD2 (6 bases). The CDR3 runs 16 residues. Germline V gene data show CDR1 as SGHRS and CDR2 as YFSETQ. V lost 4 bases and J 7 bases, leaving 21 bases between the germline ends. CDR3 in DNA: TGCGCCAGCAGCACCGTAGCGGCCATTAGAGGGAATGAGCAGTTCTTC. Translated: CASSTVAAIRGNEQFF.

This clone was recorded only once. The chain combines TRBV5-1 with TRBJ1-3; a possible D gene is TRBD1 (6 bases). The length of the CDR3 is 16 residues. Germline CDR1 SGHRS, CDR2 YFSETQ. Trimming removed 0 bases at V and 3 bases at J, with 13 bases between. The CDR3: CASSLDTGSSGNTIYF. CDR3 coding DNA: TGCGCCAGCAGCTTGGATACAGGGTCTAGTGGAAACACCATATATTTT.

The count of this clone is one. CDR3 protein: CASSLFGPEDEQYF. CDR3 sequence (DNA): TGCGCCAGCAGCTTGTTTGGACCGGAGGACGAGCAGTACTTC. This chain connects TRBV5-1 to TRBJ2-5; the D gene is possibly TRBD2 (5 bases). The DNA end favors TRBJ2-7, so the J call may be wrong. This CDR3 has 14 residues. In germline, CDR1 is SGHRS, CDR2 YFSETQ.

This clone was seen a single time. The CDR3 DNA is TGTGCCAGCACTCCGGCGGGACGGAGCTTCACCGAGCAGTACTTC. As protein: CASTPAGRSFTEQYF. The chain couples TRBV6-5 to TRBJ2-7, with D possibly matching TRBD2 (6 bases). The CDR3 runs to 15 residues. CDR1 and CDR2 (germline): MNHEY, SVGAGI. The germline V and J ends were trimmed by 7 bases and 6 bases, with 22 bases remaining between them.

V gene TRBV4-2 combines with J gene TRBJ1-4; no clear D. CDR3 length: 12 residues. V lost 0 bases and J lost 7, with 3 bases in between. In germline, CDR1 is LGHNA, CDR2 YNFKEQ. CDR3 in DNA: TGTGCCAGCAGCCAAGATAGTGAAAAACTGTTTTTT. It encodes CASSQDSEKLFF.

The gene calls are TRBV19 and TRBJ2-7; D might be TRBD1 (6 bases). CDR1 is LNHDA, CDR2 SQIVND, per germline (reference sequence). This CDR3 comprises 15 residues. Trimming took 4 bases from V and 4 from J, leaving 17 bases between them. CDR3 sequence reads: CASSTKSGVLYEQYF. The CDR3, as DNA: TGTGCCAGTAGTACGAAGTCAGGGGTACTATACGAGCAGTACTTC.

The rearrangement joins TRBV2 to TRBJ1-6; TRBD1 might be the D (5 bases). The CDR3 covers 13 residues. V was trimmed by 5 bases and J by 14 bases, leaving 16 bases between them. Germline values: CDR1 SNHLY, CDR2 FYNNEI. The CDR3 nucleotides are TGTGCCAGCAGTCCGGGGGGGACTTTAGCCCTCCACTTT. Its protein is CASSPGGTLALHF.

The gene calls are TRBV14 and TRBJ2-5, with unresolved D. This CDR3 is built from 14 residues. Germline V gene sequence: CDR1 SGHDN, CDR2 FVKESK. V lost 1 base to trimming and J lost 3 bases, with 9 bases between them. CDR3 region: CASSQVWQKETQYF. CDR3 nucleotides: TGTGCCAGCAGCCAAGTATGGCAGAAAGAGACCCAGTACTTC.

V is TRBV5-1 and J is TRBJ2-1; 7 nucleotides align to TRBD1. This CDR3 has 15 amino acids. Germline V lookup: CDR1 SGHRS, CDR2 YFSETQ. The V and J ends lost 4 bases and 5 bases, in that order; junction bases with no gene match: 9. CDR3 loop: CASSPRDRKDNEQFF. CDR3 sequence (DNA): TGCGCCAGCAGCCCCCGGGACAGAAAAGACAATGAGCAGTTCTTC.

The chain couples TRBV14 to TRBJ2-2, with TRBD2 identical over 11 bases. Germline trimming cut 0 bases from V and 6 bases from J; bases unmatched to any gene: 3. Germline values: CDR1 SGHDN, CDR2 FVKESK. CDR3 size: 16 residues. CDR3 region: CASSQEIAGGSGELFF. The CDR3 nucleotides read TGTGCCAGCAGCCAAGAGATAGCGGGAGGGTCCGGGGAGCTGTTTTTT.

There are a few counts of this clone. V and J are TRBV19 and TRBJ1-6; D is uncertain. Germline-derived CDR1 and CDR2 are LNHDA and SQIVND (reference sequence). CDR3 length: 20 amino acids. Trimming took 2 bases from V and 5 from J, leaving 25 bases between them. CDR3 region: CASSIFGSGKSGQNNSPLHF. CDR3 nucleotides: TGTGCCAGTAGTATATTCGGGAGCGGGAAATCGGGTCAGAATAATTCACCCCTCCACTTT. Full variable domain (outside the CDR3, taken from reference TRBV19 and TRBJ1-6): DGGITQSPKYLFRKEGQNVTLSCEQNLNHDAMYWYRQDPGQGLRLIYYSQIVNDFQKGDIAEGYSVSREKKESFPLTVTSAQKNPTAFYLCASSIFGSGKSGQNNSPLHFGNGTRLTVT.

This clone was counted only a few times. V gene TRBV6-5 combines with J gene TRBJ1-6; D perhaps matches TRBD1 (5 bases). Germline V gene sequence: CDR1 MNHEY, CDR2 SVGAGI. The CDR3 spans 13 residues. V was pared by 2 bases and J by 8 bases, with 7 bases between. CDR3 amino acids: CASSYDSYSPLHF. The DNA of the CDR3 is TGTGCCAGCAGTTACGACAGCTATTCACCCCTCCACTTT.

The chain combines TRBV18 with TRBJ1-5; D call uncertain. V dropped 6 bases and J dropped 0 bases, with 12 bases sitting between them. This CDR3 has 15 amino acids. Per the germline V gene, CDR1 is KGHSH and CDR2 is LQKENI. The CDR3 DNA follows: TGTGCCAGCTCCCCAGGCTCACCTAGCAATCAGCCCCAGCATTTT. As protein: CASSPGSPSNQPQHF. Using reference TRBV18 and TRBJ1-5 for the parts outside the CDR3, the full variable domain is NAGVMQNPRHLVRRRGQEARLRCSPMKGHSHVYWYRQLPEEGLKFMVYLQKENIIDESGMPKERFSAEFPKEGPSILRIQQVVRGDSAAYFCASSPGSPSNQPQHFGDGTRLSIL.

The genes are TRBV10-3 and TRBJ2-2; 8 bases are shared with TRBD1. The V gene's germline CDR1 is ENHRY and CDR2 SYGVKD. V lost 10 bases, J lost 4 bases, and 20 bases stayed unmatched. This CDR3 comprises 18 residues. In nucleotides, the CDR3 is TGTGCCACCACCAGGAGAGTCAGGGGGCCCGCGACCACCGGGGAGCTGTTTTTT. Translated: CATTRRVRGPATTGELFF.

The gene calls are TRBV6-5 and TRBJ1-1; perhaps TRBD1 as D (6 bases). CDR3 size: 15 residues. The ends were cut back, 7 bases at V and 2 bases at J, with 17 bases in the middle. In germline, CDR1 is MNHEY, CDR2 SVGAGI. The CDR3 coding sequence is TGTGCCAGCAACAGACAGGCCGCTCTAAACACTGAAGCTTTCTTT. Amino acids: CASNRQAALNTEAFF.

A few counts support this clone. The chain combines TRBV4-1 with TRBJ1-2, with TRBD1 as a possible D gene (6 bases). Trimming removed 3 bases from V and 5 bases from J, with 10 bases in between. The CDR3 has 13 residues. CDR1 MGHRA and CDR2 YSYEKL come from the germline V gene. CDR3 protein: CASSHLDRYGYTF. CDR3 nucleotides: TGCGCCAGCAGCCACCTGGACAGATATGGCTACACCTTC.

The chain joins TRBV7-3 to TRBJ2-3; D is ambiguous. Deletions cut 4 bases from V and 0 bases from J, with 14 bases between. The CDR3 runs 16 residues. Germline V gene sequence: CDR1 SGHTA, CDR2 FQGTGA. The CDR3 DNA sequence: TGTGCCAGCAGCTCAACCCTTTCGTTGAGCACAGATACGCAGTATTTT. Its translation is CASSSTLSLSTDTQYF.

The chain couples TRBV27 to TRBJ2-1; TRBD2 is a possible D gene (6 bases). With 6 bases removed from V and 7 bases from J, the gap between germline ends came to 16 bases. The CDR3 sequence is 14 residues long. Looked up from germline, CDR1 is MNHEY and CDR2 is SMNVEV (reference sequence). DNA for the CDR3: TGTGCCAGCAGCGACGGGAGAACCTTGAATGAGCAGTTCTTC. It encodes CASSDGRTLNEQFF.

The rearrangement joins TRBV9 to TRBJ1-2; D is ambiguous. V was clipped by 0 bases and J by 8 bases, with 17 bases between them. The CDR3 totals 15 residues. From germline, CDR1 is SGDLS and CDR2 YYNGEE. The CDR3 spells CASSVGTDTKGGYTF. The DNA for the CDR3 is TGTGCCAGCAGCGTAGGTACGGATACTAAAGGCGGCTACACCTTC.